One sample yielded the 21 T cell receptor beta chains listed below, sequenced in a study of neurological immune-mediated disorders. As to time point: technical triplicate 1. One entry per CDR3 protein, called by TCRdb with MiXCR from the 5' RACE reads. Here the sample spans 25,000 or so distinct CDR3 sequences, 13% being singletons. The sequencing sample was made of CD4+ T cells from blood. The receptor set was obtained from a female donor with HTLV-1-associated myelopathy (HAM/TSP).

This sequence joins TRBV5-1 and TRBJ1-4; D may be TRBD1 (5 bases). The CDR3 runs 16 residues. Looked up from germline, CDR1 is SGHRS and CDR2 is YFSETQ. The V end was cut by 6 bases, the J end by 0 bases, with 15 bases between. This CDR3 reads CASNQTVSSTNEKLFF. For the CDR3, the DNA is TGCGCCAGCAATCAGACAGTTTCTTCAACTAATGAAAAACTGTTTTTT.

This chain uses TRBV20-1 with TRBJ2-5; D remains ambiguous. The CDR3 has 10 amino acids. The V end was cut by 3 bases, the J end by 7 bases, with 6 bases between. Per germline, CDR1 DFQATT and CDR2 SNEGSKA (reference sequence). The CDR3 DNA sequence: TGCAGTGCTAGTACCGCGACCCAGTACTTC. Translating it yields CSASTATQYF.

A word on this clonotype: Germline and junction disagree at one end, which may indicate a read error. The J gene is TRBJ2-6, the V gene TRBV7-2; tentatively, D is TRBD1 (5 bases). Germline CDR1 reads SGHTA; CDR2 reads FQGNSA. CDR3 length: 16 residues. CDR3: CASSLQGITGANVLTF. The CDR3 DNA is TGTGCCAGCAGCTTACAGGGTATTACTGGTGCCAACGTCCTGACTTTC. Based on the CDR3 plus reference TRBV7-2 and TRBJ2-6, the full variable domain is GAGVSQSPSNKVTEKGKDVELRCDPISGHTALYWYRQSLGQGLEFLIYFQGNSAPDKSGLPSDRFSAERTGGSVSTLTIQRTQQEDSAVYLCASSLQGITGANVLTFGAGSRLTVL.

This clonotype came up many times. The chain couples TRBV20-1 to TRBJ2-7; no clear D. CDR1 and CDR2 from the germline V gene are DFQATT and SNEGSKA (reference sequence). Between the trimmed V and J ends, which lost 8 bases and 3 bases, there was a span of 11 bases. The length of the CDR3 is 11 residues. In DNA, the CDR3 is TGCAGTACTTTCCGAGGCTACGAGCAGTACTTC. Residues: CSTFRGYEQYF.

CDR3 in DNA: TGTGCCAGCAGCCAAGAGAGCGGGGAGACCCAGTACTTC. It is translated as CASSQESGETQYF. This sequence joins TRBV3-1 and TRBJ2-5; possibly TRBD2 for D (6 bases). The length of the CDR3 is 13 residues. V was cut by 0 bases and J by 5 bases, with 7 bases left in between. Germline V lookup: CDR1 LGHDT, CDR2 YNNKEL (reference sequence).

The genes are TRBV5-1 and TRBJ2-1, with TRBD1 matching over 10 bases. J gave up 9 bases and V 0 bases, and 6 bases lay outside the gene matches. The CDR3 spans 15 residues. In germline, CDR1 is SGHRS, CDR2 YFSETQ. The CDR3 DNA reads TGCGCCAGCAGCTTGGTCGGGACAGGGGTTGTTGAGCAGTTCTTC. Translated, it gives CASSLVGTGVVEQFF.

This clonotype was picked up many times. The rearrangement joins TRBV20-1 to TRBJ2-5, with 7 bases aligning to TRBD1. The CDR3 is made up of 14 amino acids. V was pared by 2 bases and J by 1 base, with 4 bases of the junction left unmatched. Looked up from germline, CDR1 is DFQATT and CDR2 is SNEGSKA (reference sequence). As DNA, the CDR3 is TGCAGTGCTAGAAGAGGGACAGTCCAAGAGACCCAGTACTTC. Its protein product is CSARRGTVQETQYF.

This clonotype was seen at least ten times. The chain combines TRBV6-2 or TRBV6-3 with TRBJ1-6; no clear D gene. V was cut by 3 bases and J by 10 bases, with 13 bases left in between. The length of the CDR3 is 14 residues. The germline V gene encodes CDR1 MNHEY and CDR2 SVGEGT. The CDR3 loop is CASSYRRAKSPLHF. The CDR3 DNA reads TGTGCCAGCAGTTATCGGAGGGCCAAGTCACCCCTCCACTTT.

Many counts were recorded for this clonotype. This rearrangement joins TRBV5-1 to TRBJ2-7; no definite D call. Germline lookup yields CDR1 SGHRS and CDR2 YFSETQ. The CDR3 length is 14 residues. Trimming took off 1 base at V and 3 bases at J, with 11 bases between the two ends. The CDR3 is CASSLHGTDYEQYF. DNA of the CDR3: TGCGCCAGCAGCTTGCATGGAACCGACTACGAGCAGTACTTC.

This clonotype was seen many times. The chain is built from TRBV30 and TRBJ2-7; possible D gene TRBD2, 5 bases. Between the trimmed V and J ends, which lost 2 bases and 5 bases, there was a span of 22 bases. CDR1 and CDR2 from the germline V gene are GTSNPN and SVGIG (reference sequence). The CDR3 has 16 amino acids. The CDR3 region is CAWSKPGRGLVHEQYF. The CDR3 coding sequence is TGTGCCTGGAGTAAGCCCGGTCGAGGACTCGTCCACGAGCAGTACTTC. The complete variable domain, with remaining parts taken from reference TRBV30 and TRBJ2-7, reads SQTIHQWPATLVQPVGSPLSLECTVEGTSNPNLYWYRQAAGRGLQLLFYSVGIGQISSEVPQNLSASRPQDRQFILSSKKLLLSDSGFYLCAWSKPGRGLVHEQYFGPGTRLTVT.

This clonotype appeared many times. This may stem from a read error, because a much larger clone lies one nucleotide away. CDR3 in amino acids: CASSPGTVNYGYTF. The DNA of the CDR3 is TGCGCCAGCAGCCCCGGGACAGTTAACTATGGCTACACCTTC. This rearrangement joins TRBV5-1 to TRBJ1-2, with 7 bases aligning to TRBD1. This CDR3 is built from 14 residues. The J segment lost 1 base and the V segment lost 4 bases, leaving 4 bases of the junction unmatched. Germline CDR1 SGHRS, CDR2 YFSETQ.

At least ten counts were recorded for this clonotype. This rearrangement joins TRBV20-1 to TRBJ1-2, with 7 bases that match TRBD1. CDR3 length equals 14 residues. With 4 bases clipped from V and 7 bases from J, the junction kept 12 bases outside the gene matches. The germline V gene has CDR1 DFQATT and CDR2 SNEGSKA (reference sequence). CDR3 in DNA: TGCAGTGCTACCAGAGACAGGGTGGGACGTGGCTACACCTTC. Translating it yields CSATRDRVGRGYTF.

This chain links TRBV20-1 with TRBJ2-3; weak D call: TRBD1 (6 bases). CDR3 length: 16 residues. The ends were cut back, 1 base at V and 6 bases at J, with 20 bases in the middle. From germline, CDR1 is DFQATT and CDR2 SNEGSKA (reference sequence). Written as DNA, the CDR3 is TGCAGTGCTAGAGCTCCCCTTGCGCAGGGGTGGGATACGCAGTATTTT. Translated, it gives CSARAPLAQGWDTQYF.

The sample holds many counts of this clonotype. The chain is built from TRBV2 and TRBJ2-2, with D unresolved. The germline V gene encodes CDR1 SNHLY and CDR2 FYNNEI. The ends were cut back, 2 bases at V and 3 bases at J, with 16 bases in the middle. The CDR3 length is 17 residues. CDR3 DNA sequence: TGTGCCAGCAGTGAATATTTCGTCCGGGCACACACCGGGGAGCTGTTTTTT. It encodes CASSEYFVRAHTGELFF.

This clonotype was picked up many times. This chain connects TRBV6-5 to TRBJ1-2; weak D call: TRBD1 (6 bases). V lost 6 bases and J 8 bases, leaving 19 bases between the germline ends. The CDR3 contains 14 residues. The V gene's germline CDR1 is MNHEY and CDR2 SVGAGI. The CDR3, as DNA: TGTGCCAGCAGCGAAACAGGGTCAGCGGGGGGCTACACCTTC. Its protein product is CASSETGSAGGYTF.

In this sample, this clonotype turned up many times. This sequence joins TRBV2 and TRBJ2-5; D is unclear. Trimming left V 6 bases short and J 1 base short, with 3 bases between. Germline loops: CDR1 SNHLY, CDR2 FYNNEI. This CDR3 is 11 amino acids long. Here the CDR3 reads CASRIQETQYF. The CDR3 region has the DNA TGTGCCAGCAGGATCCAAGAGACCCAGTACTTC.

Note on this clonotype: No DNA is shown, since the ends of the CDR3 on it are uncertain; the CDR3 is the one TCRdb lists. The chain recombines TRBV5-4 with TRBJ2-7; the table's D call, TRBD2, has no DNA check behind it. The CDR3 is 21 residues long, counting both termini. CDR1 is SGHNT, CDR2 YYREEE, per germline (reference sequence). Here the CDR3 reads CASSFYICSAMGLAGGGEQYF.

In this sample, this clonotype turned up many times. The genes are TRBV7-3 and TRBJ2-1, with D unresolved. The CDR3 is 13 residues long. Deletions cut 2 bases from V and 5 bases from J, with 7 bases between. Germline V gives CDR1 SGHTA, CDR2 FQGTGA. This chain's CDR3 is CASSLGPDNEQFF. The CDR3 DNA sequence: TGTGCCAGCAGCTTAGGTCCCGACAATGAGCAGTTCTTC.

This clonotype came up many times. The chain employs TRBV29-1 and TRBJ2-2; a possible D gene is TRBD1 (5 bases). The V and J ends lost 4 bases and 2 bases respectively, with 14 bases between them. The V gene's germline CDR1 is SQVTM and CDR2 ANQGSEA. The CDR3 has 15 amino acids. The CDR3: CSVGQGKENTGELFF. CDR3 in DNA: TGCAGCGTTGGGCAGGGCAAGGAAAACACCGGGGAGCTGTTTTTT.

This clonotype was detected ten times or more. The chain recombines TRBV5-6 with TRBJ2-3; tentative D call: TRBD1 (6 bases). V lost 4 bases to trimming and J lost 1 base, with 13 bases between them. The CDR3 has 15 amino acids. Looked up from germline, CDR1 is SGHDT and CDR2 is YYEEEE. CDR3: CASSVTGLGTDTQYF. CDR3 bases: TGTGCCAGCAGCGTGACAGGTTTGGGCACAGATACGCAGTATTTT.

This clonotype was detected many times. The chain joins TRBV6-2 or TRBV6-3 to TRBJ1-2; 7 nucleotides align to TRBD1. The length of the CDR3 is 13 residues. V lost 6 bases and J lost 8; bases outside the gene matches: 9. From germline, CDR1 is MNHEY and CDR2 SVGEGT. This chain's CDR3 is CASRLDRASGYTF. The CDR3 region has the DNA TGTGCCAGCAGACTAGACAGGGCTTCGGGCTACACCTTC.